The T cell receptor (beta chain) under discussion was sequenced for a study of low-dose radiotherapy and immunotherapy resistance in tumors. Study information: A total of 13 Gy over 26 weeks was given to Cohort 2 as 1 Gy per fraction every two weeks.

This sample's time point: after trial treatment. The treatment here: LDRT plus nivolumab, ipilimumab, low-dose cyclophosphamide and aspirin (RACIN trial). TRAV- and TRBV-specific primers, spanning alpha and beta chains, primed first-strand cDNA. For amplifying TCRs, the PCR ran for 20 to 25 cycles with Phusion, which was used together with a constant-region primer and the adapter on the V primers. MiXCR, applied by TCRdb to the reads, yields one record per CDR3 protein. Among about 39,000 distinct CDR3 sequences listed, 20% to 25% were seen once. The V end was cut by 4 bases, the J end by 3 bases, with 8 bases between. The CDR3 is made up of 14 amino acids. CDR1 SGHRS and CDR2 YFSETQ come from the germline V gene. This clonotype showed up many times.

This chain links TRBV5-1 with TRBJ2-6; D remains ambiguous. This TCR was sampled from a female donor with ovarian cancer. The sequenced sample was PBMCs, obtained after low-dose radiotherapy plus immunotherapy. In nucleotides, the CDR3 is TGCGCCAGCAGCGTTGAAGTTGGGGCCAACGTCCTGACTTTC. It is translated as CASSVEVGANVLTF.